This TCR beta chain derives from a study of T cells in Graves' hyperthyroidism and ophthalmopathy. This CDR3 has 17 amino acids. Germline V CDR1 and CDR2: SEHNR, FQNEAQ (reference sequence). V trimming: 4 bases; J trimming: 0 bases; junction bases outside the gene matches: 8. Amplified TCR beta CDR3 regions came from RNA transcripts. A first-round RT-PCR of the TCR CDR3 used the HTBI primer set. TCRdb reprocessed the multiplex PCR reads with MiXCR, giving one entry per CDR3 protein. The sample contains hundreds of thousands of distinct CDR3 sequences, 45% of which appear only once. The specimen sequenced was peripheral blood or thyroid tissue (not recorded which). This chain connects TRBV7-9 to TRBJ1-5; 8 bases map to TRBD1. The TCR originated in an adult man with Graves' disease, either hyperthyroidism or ophthalmopathy (not recorded which). As DNA, the CDR3 is TGTGCCAGCAGCTCATTAAGGACAGGGCTTAGCAATCAGCCCCAGCATTTT. This sequence encodes CASSSLRTGLSNQPQHF.